These 5 T cell receptor beta chains share one sample of origin, sequenced in a study of identical twins. TCRdb re-derived calls from the 5' RACE reads in MiXCR, one entry per CDR3 protein. The sample carries hundreds of thousands of distinct CDR3 sequences, 20% to 25% recorded once. These data also formed part of another study, on T cells expressing NK-cell markers.

Input material: PBMCs. The receptors were gathered from a woman younger than 35 in good health.

In this sample, this clonotype turned up once. The chain links TRBV24-1 to TRBJ2-3; D call uncertain. From germline, CDR1 is KGHDR and CDR2 SFDVKD. The ends were cut back, 9 bases at V and 4 bases at J, with 13 bases in the middle. The CDR3 sequence is 13 residues long. The CDR3 spells CATGIPRPDTQYF. CDR3 nucleotides: TGTGCCACCGGGATTCCGAGGCCAGATACGCAGTATTTT.

This clonotype has a single count. V usage is TRBV11-2 and J usage is TRBJ2-2, with D uncertain. Deletions cut 3 bases from V and 8 bases from J, with 7 bases between. The CDR3 runs to 12 residues. Germline-derived CDR1 and CDR2 are SGHAT and FQNNGV. The CDR3 is CASSFFVGELFF. The DNA for the CDR3 is TGTGCCAGCAGCTTCTTTGTAGGGGAGCTGTTTTTT.

Only a few counts were recorded for this clonotype. The chain uses TRBV3-1 and TRBJ2-7, with 11 bases aligning to TRBD2. Germline values: CDR1 LGHDT, CDR2 YNNKEL (reference sequence). This CDR3 comprises 16 residues. V trimming: 4 bases; J trimming: 2 bases; junction bases outside the gene matches: 7. CDR3 sequence reads: CASSPLAGGSAYEQYF. The CDR3 nucleotides are TGTGCCAGCAGCCCGCTAGCGGGGGGCTCTGCCTACGAGCAGTACTTC.

The chain has TRBV5-1 and TRBJ1-4; D unresolved. This CDR3 is 12 amino acids long. Deletions cut 5 bases from V and 8 bases from J, with 10 bases between. The germline V gene encodes CDR1 SGHRS and CDR2 YFSETQ. The CDR3 DNA follows: TGCGCCAGCAGATCCAGTGGGGAAAAACTGTTTTTT. It codes for CASRSSGEKLFF.

The rearrangement joins TRBV4-3 to TRBJ2-5; tentatively, D is TRBD2 (6 bases). Trimming took 0 bases from V and 2 from J, leaving 13 bases between them. The CDR3 runs 16 residues. Germline V gene sequence: CDR1 LGHNA, CDR2 YSLEER. CDR3 nucleotides: TGCGCCAGCAGCCAAGAGACCGGGACTTTTCAAGAGACCCAGTACTTC. Protein: CASSQETGTFQETQYF.